This entry lists 5 T cell receptor beta chains sequenced from one sample in a study of T cell responses to AZD1222 COVID-19 vaccine. Clones were sequenced by immunoSEQ multiplex PCR, and TCRdb holds only the in-frame ones, with some missing. The sample includes some 83,000 clones, about 89% of them seen just once. The specimen was peripheral blood, collected 28 days after the second AZD1222 dose. The source of these receptors is an adult who received the AZD1222 COVID-19 vaccine.

This sequence joins TRBV4-1 and TRBJ2-1; 11 nucleotides agree with TRBD2. The germline CDR1 and CDR2 sequences are MGHRA and YSYEKL. Losses at the gene ends were 4 bases for V and 4 bases for J; bases not matched to a gene: 3. This CDR3 has 15 amino acids. The CDR3 DNA sequence: TGCGCCAGCAGCCCCCTAGCGGGGGGATACAATGAGCAGTTCTTC. Protein sequence: CASSPLAGGYNEQFF.

The chain is built from TRBV12-3 or TRBV12-4 and TRBJ1-5; the D is unclear. Trimming pared 4 bases from V and 11 bases from J, leaving 15 bases between. This CDR3 comprises 13 residues. DNA of the CDR3: TGTGCCAGCAGTTCACAGCGTCTTGGAGCCCAGCATTTT. Protein product: CASSSQRLGAQHF.

The chain recombines TRBV4-3 with TRBJ2-5; 7 bases agree with TRBD1. V trimming: 4 bases; J trimming: 2 bases; junction bases outside the gene matches: 4. The CDR3 runs 14 residues. Per the germline V gene, CDR1 is LGHNA and CDR2 is YSLEER. DNA of the CDR3: TGCGCCAGCAGCCCCGGGACAGCGCAAGAGACCCAGTACTTC. As protein: CASSPGTAQETQYF.

The chain has TRBV6-1 and TRBJ1-2; tentatively, D is TRBD1 (5 bases). CDR1 MNHNS and CDR2 SASEGT come from the germline V gene. V lost 1 base to trimming and J lost 2 bases, with 11 bases between them. The CDR3 is 15 residues long. In DNA form, the CDR3 reads TGTGCCAGCAGTGAAGGGGGGTCTGGGAACTATGGCTACACCTTC. This codes for CASSEGGSGNYGYTF.

CDR3 DNA sequence: TGCACCAGCAGCCGCCGTCAGCAGTACTTC. This codes for CTSSRRQQYF. This chain joins TRBV1 and TRBJ2-7. TRBV1 is labeled a pseudogene. This CDR3 region has 10 residues.